This T cell receptor (beta chain) was sequenced during a study of shared clonotypes between healthy human individuals. As for the study in general: Per donor, three plates held CD4 naive cells, three held CD4 memory, two held CD8 naive and one held CD8 memory.

An approximately 180 ng quantity of DNA, 25,000 to 30,000 T cell genomes, went into the sorted-subset replicate PCRs. Clones were sequenced by immunoSEQ multiplex PCR, and TCRdb holds only the in-frame ones, with some missing. This table holds millions of clones, approximately 94% found once. Study results and caveats: Memory subsets had estimated richness that was generally smaller than that of naive subsets.

Germline V CDR1 and CDR2: SGHAT, FQNNGV. The CDR3 is made up of 17 amino acids. Trimming took 0 bases from V and 2 from J; bases not matched to a gene: 4. Of note for this clone: No antigen is known for it.

The chain combines TRBV11-2 with TRBJ2-3, with TRBD1 matching 11 bases. This receptor was obtained from a man between 18 and 35 years old in good health. The sample taken for sequencing was naive CD4+ T cells sorted from blood. Indicated subset: CD45RA+ positively selected. The CDR3 nucleotides are TGTGCCAGCAGCTTAGATGGACAGGGGGCGAACACAGATACGCAGTATTTT. It specifies CASSLDGQGANTDTQYF.